Listed below are T cell receptor beta chains from one sample, sequenced in a study of shared clonotypes between healthy human individuals. The table came from immunoSEQ multiplex PCR; TCRdb's copy has only in-frame clones and leaves some out. The sample lists 740,000 or so clones, roughly 72% seen once, with around 2% in the top ten. Sequenced input: memory CD4+ T cells sorted from blood. The receptors derive from a woman in her 30s in good health. CDR3s include the opening cysteine and the closing phenylalanine or tryptophan. A D gene is named only where the DNA matches it firmly.

length: 12; V: TRBV5-1; D: -; J: TRBJ2-1; CDR3: CASSLGNNEQFF
length: 11; V: TRBV13; D: -; J: TRBJ2-1; CDR3: CASSVVNEQFF
length: 15; V: TRBV7-9; D: -; J: TRBJ2-3; CDR3: CASSLDTASTDTQYF
length: 14; V: TRBV28; D: -; J: TRBJ1-5; CDR3: CASSALGPSQPQHF
length: 15; V: TRBV7-2; D: TRBD2; J: TRBJ2-1; CDR3: CASSSGASGPNEQFF
length: 12; V: TRBV5-1; D: -; J: TRBJ2-4; CDR3: CASSPYEDIQYF
length: 14; V: TRBV19; D: -; J: TRBJ1-1; CDR3: CATRRTASNTEAFF
length: 13; V: TRBV28; D: -; J: TRBJ2-5; CDR3: CASSLGDQETQYF
length: 13; V: TRBV2; D: -; J: TRBJ2-2; CDR3: CASSDQVDGELFF
length: 17; V: TRBV10-2; D: TRBD2; J: TRBJ2-1; CDR3: CASSESLAGGAYNEQFF
length: 14; V: TRBV30; D: TRBD2; J: TRBJ2-7; CDR3: CACQGLAGVYEQYF